The entry that follows covers one TCR beta chain sequence. The germline CDR1 and CDR2 sequences are SGHDT and YYEEEE. The CDR3 is 14 amino acids. Trimming took 4 bases from V and 2 from J, leaving 13 bases between them. This sample is drawn from a study of T cells in Graves' hyperthyroidism and ophthalmopathy. Exclusions: uncontrolled infection, other autoimmune disease, pregnancy, lactation. From RNA transcripts, TCR beta CDR3 regions were amplified. The TCR CDR3 first-round RT-PCR relied on the HTBI primer set. TCRdb re-called the multiplex PCR reads with MiXCR, one entry per CDR3 protein. This table holds under 700,000 distinct CDR3 sequences, roughly 50% found once.

Sequencing input: peripheral blood or thyroid tissue (not recorded which). The V call is TRBV5-6, the J call TRBJ2-7, with D unclear. The source is a woman younger than 30 with Graves' hyperthyroidism. CDR3 nucleotides: TGTGCCAGCAGCCATCACGAGGTTCCCTACGAGCAGTACTTC. This sequence encodes CASSHHEVPYEQYF.